These T cell receptor beta chains were read from a single sample in a study of cytotoxic CD8 clonotypes in ibrutinib-treated CLL. Generated by immunoSEQ multiplex PCR, the TCRdb table keeps only in-frame clones and is missing some. This sample has more than 200,000 clones, with roughly 77% found just once. Sample: PBMCs, taken after 12 months of ibrutinib treatment. These receptors were collected from a human donor with chronic lymphocytic leukemia. CDR3s include the opening cysteine and the closing phenylalanine or tryptophan. Each record gives: J gene, CDR3 length, D gene, clone size, V gene, CDR3 protein, CDR3 DNA. A D gene is named only where the DNA matches it firmly. Size values are once, few and many counts, or a class for expanded clones, and some rows have none.

>TRBJ2-7|15|TRBD1|.|TRBV28
CASSLGTGIPYEQYF
TGTGCCAGCAGTCTCGGGACAGGGATCCCCTACGAGCAGTACTTC
>TRBJ2-1|15|TRBD2|once|TRBV29-1
CSSGASGGVCREQFF
TGCAGCTCCGGGGCTAGCGGGGGGGTATGCCGGGAGCAGTTCTTC
>TRBJ1-5|17|TRBD1|.|TRBV4-1
CASSQGPGQGGNQPQHF
TGCGCCAGCAGCCAAGGACCGGGACAGGGAGGCAATCAGCCCCAGCATTTT
>TRBJ1-2|14|.|.|TRBV28
CASSLAAGLSGYTF
TGTGCCAGCAGTTTGGCTGCGGGGCTAAGCGGCTACACCTTC
>TRBJ2-7|14|TRBD1|.|TRBV2
CASRRTGSSYEQYF
TGTGCCAGCAGGAGGACAGGAAGCTCCTACGAGCAGTACTTC
>TRBJ2-7|13|TRBD1|.|TRBV19
CASSLGTDYEQYF
TGTGCCAGTAGTCTCGGGACAGACTACGAGCAGTACTTC
>TRBJ1-4|14|TRBD1|.|TRBV18
CASSPGTGEEKLFF
TGTGCCAGCTCACCCGGGACAGGGGAAGAAAAACTGTTTTTT
>TRBJ2-5|17|TRBD2|.|TRBV30
CAHSSHSGRNPGETQYF
TGTGCCCATTCGTCTCATAGCGGGAGAAATCCGGGAGAGACCCAGTACTTC
>TRBJ2-7|16|TRBD2|.|TRBV29-1
CSVDNWTSGNYYEQYF
TGCAGCGTTGATAACTGGACTAGCGGGAATTACTACGAGCAGTACTTC
>TRBJ1-1|13|.|few|TRBV5-1
CASRGNMNTEAFF
TGCGCCAGCAGGGGGAACATGAACACTGAAGCTTTCTTT
>TRBJ1-2|12|.|.|TRBV28
CASSLGFQGYTF
TGTGCCAGCAGTTTAGGGTTTCAAGGCTACACCTTC
>TRBJ1-1|14|.|.|TRBV6-1
CASTNPPGQPEAFF
TGTGCCAGCACCAACCCGCCAGGACAGCCTGAAGCTTTCTTT
>TRBJ1-1|15|TRBD1|.|TRBV29-1
CSVDPGDRAGTEAFF
TGCAGCGTTGACCCCGGGGACAGGGCAGGAACTGAAGCTTTCTTT
>TRBJ1-5|16|TRBD1|once|TRBV2
CASRRPGTGDNQPQHF
TGTGCCAGCAGGAGACCCGGGACAGGGGATAATCAGCCCCAGCATTTT
>TRBJ2-5|16|.|.|TRBV5-1
CASSKHRTEGVQTQYF
TGCGCCAGCAGCAAACACCGGACGGAAGGGGTGCAGACCCAGTACTTC
>TRBJ1-1|15|TRBD1|.|TRBV25-1
CASSQTGTGRAEAFF
TGTGCCAGCAGCCAAACCGGGACAGGGCGGGCTGAAGCTTTCTTT
>TRBJ2-1|14|TRBD2|.|TRBV4-2
CASSQGLAGNEQFF
TGTGCCAGCAGCCAAGGACTAGCGGGTAATGAGCAGTTCTTC
>TRBJ1-2|15|.|.|TRBV28
CASSIGGTLNYGYTF
TGTGCCAGCAGTATCGGGGGAACATTGAACTATGGCTACACCTTC
>TRBJ1-5|14|.|.|TRBV18
CASSQGMGNQPQHF
TGTGCCAGCTCACAGGGTATGGGCAATCAGCCCCAGCATTTT
>TRBJ1-1|13|.|.|TRBV7-9
CASSFELNTEAFF
TGTGCCAGCAGCTTTGAACTGAACACTGAAGCTTTCTTT
>TRBJ2-3|14|.|.|TRBV5-1
CASSVQTHTDTQYF
TGCGCCAGCAGCGTACAAACTCACACAGATACGCAGTATTTT
>TRBJ1-5|15|.|.|TRBV28
CASIPDRGPNQPQHF
TGTGCCAGCATCCCGGACCGGGGCCCCAATCAGCCCCAGCATTTT
>TRBJ2-6|17|.|.|TRBV5-1
CASSPGRGGWGANVLTF
TGCGCCAGCAGCCCCGGACGGGGCGGATGGGGGGCCAACGTCCTGACTTTC
>TRBJ2-3|15|.|.|TRBV18
CASSPRGAETDTQYF
TGTGCCAGCTCACCACGAGGGGCAGAGACAGATACGCAGTATTTT
>TRBJ2-2|16|.|.|TRBV9
CASSVGSISNTGELFF
TGTGCCAGCAGCGTAGGAAGCATCTCGAACACCGGGGAGCTGTTTTTT
>TRBJ2-3|17|.|.|TRBV7-2
CASSLVPLLPGLDTQYF
TGTGCCAGCAGCTTAGTACCCCTTCTACCGGGTCTCGATACGCAGTATTTT
>TRBJ1-2|14|TRBD1|.|TRBV9
CASSVAGGRVGYTF
TGTGCCAGCAGCGTAGCAGGGGGCAGGGTAGGCTACACCTTC
>TRBJ1-2|16|TRBD1|.|TRBV9
CASSALGQGVNYGYTF
TGTGCCAGCAGCGCTCTGGGACAGGGGGTGAACTATGGCTACACCTTC